The present TCR beta chain was sequenced within a study of blood T cell repertoires in COVID-19. Looking at the study overall: Sources were T cells, B-cell-depleted T cells, or PBMCs; the material itself was cDNA or gDNA.

From germline, CDR1 is MNHEY and CDR2 SMNVEV (reference sequence). Trimming left V 5 bases short and J 1 base short, with 14 bases between. The CDR3 length is 16 residues. Study processing details: Estimation of nucleated cell counts was performed using reference gene primer amplification. Clones were read by immunoSEQ multiplex PCR, and TCRdb kept only the in-frame ones, dropping some. The V and J calls and clone size were taken over from that table, and D and trimming were inferred from the DNA. Among about 160,000 clones listed, 70% to 90% were seen once. This TCR was sampled from a man aged 40-49 years who had recovered from COVID-19. Sequenced sample: peripheral blood. This rearrangement joins TRBV27 to TRBJ2-2; no clear D. The CDR3 DNA sequence: TGTGCCAGCAGTCCCAGACCAGGTTTGAACACCGGGGAGCTGTTTTTT. Translated: CASSPRPGLNTGELFF.